The 23 T cell receptor beta chains below all came from one sample that was sequenced in a study of cytomegalovirus exposure and HLA in healthy donors. Primers for the PCR totalled 60 Vbeta and 13 Jbeta. Here immunoSEQ multiplex PCR was the method, and the copy in TCRdb shows in-frame clones only, minus some. Among some 120,000 clones listed, over 60% were seen once. Input material: PBMCs. Receptor source: a woman under 30 in good health and CMV-seropositive.

The chain employs TRBV6-5 and TRBJ2-7; D is unresolved. Trimming stripped 5 bases from V and 4 bases from J, with 6 bases between. CDR1 and CDR2 from the germline V gene are MNHEY and SVGAGI. The CDR3 totals 11 residues. The CDR3 DNA reads as TGTGCCAGCAGTGGCCCATACGAGCAGTACTTC. Protein: CASSGPYEQYF.

The chain employs TRBV5-6 and TRBJ1-5; D not certain. Trimming cost V 1 base and J 7 bases, with 6 bases left between them. The CDR3 is made up of 12 amino acids. CDR1 is SGHDT and CDR2 is YYEEEE in the germline V gene. CDR3 nucleotides: TGTGCCAGCAGCTTGTTTGGCCAGCCCCAGCATTTT. Protein product: CASSLFGQPQHF.

The genes are TRBV10-1 and TRBJ2-3, with 9 bases identical to TRBD2. With 6 bases clipped from V and 4 bases from J, the junction kept 5 bases outside the gene matches. The CDR3 length is 14 residues. The germline CDR1 and CDR2 sequences are WNHNN and SYGVQD (reference sequence). The CDR3 coding sequence is TGCGCCAGCAGCAGGACTAGCGAAGCAGATACGCAGTATTTT. It codes for CASSRTSEADTQYF.

The gene calls are TRBV6-5 and TRBJ1-1, with D unresolved. The V end lost 2 bases, the J end lost 3 bases, and 7 bases lay between the germline ends. The germline V gene encodes CDR1 MNHEY and CDR2 SVGAGI. CDR3 length: 13 residues. The CDR3 DNA is TGTGCCAGCAGTTACAGCGATGACACTGAAGCTTTCTTT. Its translation is CASSYSDDTEAFF.

The CDR3 here is CASIGGRGTGIPYEQYF. As DNA, the CDR3 is TGTGCCAGCATAGGGGGGCGGGGGACAGGGATTCCCTACGAGCAGTACTTC. The chain recombines TRBV28 with TRBJ2-7, with 9 bases that match TRBD1. CDR1 MDHEN and CDR2 SYDVKM come from the germline V gene. The J segment lost 2 bases and the V segment lost 7 bases, leaving 15 bases of the junction unmatched. CDR3 length: 17 residues.

Only a few counts were recorded for this clone. V and J are TRBV5-4 and TRBJ2-7; 10 positions match TRBD2. The V gene's germline CDR1 is SGHNT and CDR2 YYREEE (reference sequence). V was pared by 5 bases and J by 5 bases, with 10 bases of the junction left unmatched. The CDR3 runs 15 residues. The CDR3 is CASRVGLASINEQYF. The CDR3 coding sequence is TGTGCCAGCAGGGTGGGACTAGCGTCTATTAACGAGCAGTACTTC. Full variable domain (remainder filled in from reference TRBV5-4 and TRBJ2-7): ETGVTQSPTHLIKTRGQQVTLRCSSQSGHNTVSWYQQALGQGPQFIFQYYREEENGRGNFPPRFSGLQFPNYSSELNVNALELDDSALYLCASRVGLASINEQYFGPGTRLTVT.

V and J are TRBV7-9 and TRBJ2-7; 12 bases fit TRBD2. V shed 5 bases and J 3 bases; nucleotides not matched to a gene: 11. Germline CDR1 and CDR2: SEHNR and FQNEAQ (reference sequence). This CDR3 has 17 amino acids. The CDR3 spells CASSPDPLAGGRYEQYF. The CDR3 region has the DNA TGTGCCAGCAGCCCCGACCCTCTAGCGGGAGGGCGCTACGAGCAGTACTTC.

The chain carries TRBV28 and TRBJ1-2; D is perhaps TRBD1 (6 bases). The germline gives CDR1 MDHEN, CDR2 SYDVKM. The CDR3 has 14 residues. The V end lost 7 bases, the J end lost 2 bases, and 14 bases lay between the germline ends. The CDR3 DNA reads as TGTGCCAGCACCCTGGGGCAGGGGAACTATGGCTACACCTTC. Its translation is CASTLGQGNYGYTF.

The chain carries TRBV7-9 and TRBJ1-4; possibly TRBD1 for D (5 bases). The V gene's germline CDR1 is SEHNR and CDR2 FQNEAQ (reference sequence). The CDR3 is 16 amino acids. V lost 3 bases and J lost 3, with 14 bases in between. CDR3 protein: CASSFFGDSSNEKLFF. The CDR3 bases are TGTGCCAGCAGCTTTTTCGGGGACTCGTCTAATGAAAAACTGTTTTTT. Using reference TRBV7-9 and TRBJ1-4 for the parts outside the CDR3, the full variable domain is DTGVSQNPRHKITKRGQNVTFRCDPISEHNRLYWYRQTLGQGPEFLTYFQNEAQLEKSRLLSDRFSAERPKGSFSTLEIQRTEQGDSAMYLCASSFFGDSSNEKLFFGSGTQLSVL.

The chain is built from TRBV4-2 and TRBJ2-7; 10 positions match TRBD2. V dropped 0 bases and J dropped 6; count of bases not matched to a gene: 11. CDR1 and CDR2 from the germline V gene are LGHNA and YNFKEQ. There are 17 residues in the CDR3. CDR3 region: CASSQDSASGREGEQYF. The CDR3 region has the DNA TGTGCCAGCAGCCAAGACTCGGCTAGCGGGAGAGAAGGCGAGCAGTACTTC.

This clone was seen a few times. The chain couples TRBV5-1 to TRBJ1-1; no reliable D call. V was shortened by 6 bases and J by 1 base, with 19 bases between the two germline ends. Germline CDR1 and CDR2: SGHRS and YFSETQ. CDR3 length equals 16 residues. The CDR3 coding sequence is TGCGCCAGCAACTTAGTATCAAGGGAGCGGAACACTGAAGCTTTCTTT. Translating gives CASNLVSRERNTEAFF.

This rearrangement joins TRBV18 to TRBJ2-7, with D maybe TRBD2 (5 bases). CDR1 is KGHSH and CDR2 is LQKENI in the germline V gene. The CDR3 has 13 residues. Deletions cut 3 bases from V and 5 bases from J, with 11 bases between. In nucleotides, the CDR3 is TGTGCCAGCTCACCTACGGCCGGGAACGAGCAGTACTTC. Protein sequence: CASSPTAGNEQYF.

On this clone itself: At one of its ends the junction is not consistent with the germline gene, which may arise from a read error. The gene calls are TRBV4-1 and TRBJ2-5; 15 bases are shared with TRBD2. The CDR3 is made up of 19 amino acids. Germline CDR1 reads MGHRA; CDR2 reads YSYEKL. The CDR3 sequence: CASIPGLAGGDQNQGTQYF. The DNA for the CDR3 is TGCGCCAGCATCCCGGGACTAGCGGGAGGTGACCAGAATCAAGGGACCCAGTACTTC.

V gene TRBV5-1 combines with J gene TRBJ2-7, with TRBD2 as a possible D gene (5 bases). Germline V lookup: CDR1 SGHRS, CDR2 YFSETQ. The V end was cut by 0 bases, the J end by 3 bases, with 7 bases between. CDR3 length: 13 amino acids. For the CDR3, the DNA is TGCGCCAGCAGCTTGGGAGGGATCTACGAGCAGTACTTC. Amino acid sequence: CASSLGGIYEQYF.

This clone came up once. This chain joins TRBV10-1 and TRBJ2-3; the match to TRBD2 covers 7 bases. CDR3 length: 15 residues. Germline loops: CDR1 WNHNN, CDR2 SYGVQD (reference sequence). J was trimmed by 2 bases and V by 4 bases; bases with no gene match: 6. CDR3 loop: CASSVTAGDTDTQYF. The CDR3 DNA is TGCGCCAGCAGTGTTACGGCGGGAGACACAGATACGCAGTATTTT.

V and J are TRBV5-6 and TRBJ2-1; D possibly corresponds to TRBD2 (5 bases). Per the germline V gene, CDR1 is SGHDT and CDR2 is YYEEEE. This CDR3 has 16 amino acids. V was trimmed by 2 bases and J by 11 bases, leaving 23 bases between them. Written as DNA, the CDR3 is TGTGCCAGCAGCTTTGTCTCCGGACTGGAGACAATGAAGCAGTTCTTC. Translated, it gives CASSFVSGLETMKQFF.

This chain uses TRBV30 with TRBJ2-7, with 13 positions matching TRBD2. J gave up 2 bases and V 5 bases, and 3 bases lay outside the gene matches. The CDR3 runs 14 residues. Germline CDR1 and CDR2: GTSNPN and SVGIG (reference sequence). This chain's CDR3 is CAWGGLAGPYEQYF. The CDR3 DNA sequence: TGTGCCTGGGGGGGACTAGCGGGACCCTACGAGCAGTACTTC.

This clone was observed once. The chain is built from TRBV7-9 and TRBJ2-3, with TRBD2 as a possible D gene (5 bases). Germline loops: CDR1 SEHNR, CDR2 FQNEAQ (reference sequence). This CDR3 is 15 amino acids long. With 5 bases removed from V and 2 bases from J, the gap between germline ends came to 14 bases. In DNA form, the CDR3 reads TGTGCCAGCAGCACTACGGGAACTGTCACAGATACGCAGTATTTT. This sequence encodes CASSTTGTVTDTQYF. The full variable domain, in which reference TRBV7-9 and TRBJ2-3 provide the parts outside the CDR3, is DTGVSQNPRHKITKRGQNVTFRCDPISEHNRLYWYRQTLGQGPEFLTYFQNEAQLEKSRLLSDRFSAERPKGSFSTLEIQRTEQGDSAMYLCASSTTGTVTDTQYFGPGTRLTVL.

This chain links TRBV11-2 with TRBJ2-1; D is possibly TRBD2 (5 bases). CDR1 and CDR2 from the germline V gene are SGHAT and FQNNGV. V lost 5 bases to trimming and J lost 3 bases, with 20 bases between them. The CDR3 is 17 amino acids. In DNA form, the CDR3 reads TGTGCCAGCAGCCGTCTTAAGGGAGAAGATTTCTACAATGAGCAGTTCTTC. It encodes CASSRLKGEDFYNEQFF.

The chain employs TRBV4-1 and TRBJ2-7, with 7 bases matching TRBD1. With 3 bases clipped from V and 2 bases from J, the junction kept 7 bases outside the gene matches. The CDR3 loop spans 15 amino acids. The germline V gene has CDR1 MGHRA and CDR2 YSYEKL. Written as DNA, the CDR3 is TGCGCCAGCAGCCACGACAGGGTAATCCCCTACGAGCAGTACTTC. Residues: CASSHDRVIPYEQYF.

This clone was seen once. This chain links TRBV6-4 with TRBJ2-7, with TRBD1 matching 7 bases. J lost 5 bases, V lost 4 bases, and 5 bases had no gene match. CDR3 size: 13 residues. Germline CDR1 is MRHNA and CDR2 is SNTAGT. The CDR3 region has the DNA TGTGCCAGCAGTGCCGACAGGGCCCACGAGCAGTACTTC. The encoded protein is CASSADRAHEQYF.

The chain employs TRBV28 and TRBJ1-2; the match to TRBD1 covers 9 bases. V shed 5 bases and J 6 bases; nucleotides not matched to a gene: 7. The V gene's germline CDR1 is MDHEN and CDR2 SYDVKM. This CDR3 is built from 14 residues. DNA of the CDR3: TGTGCCAGCAGTCCGGCAGGGGACAGGGATGGCTACACCTTC. Amino acids: CASSPAGDRDGYTF.

The rearrangement links TRBV19 to TRBJ1-1; tentative D call: TRBD1 (5 bases). Trimming pared 6 bases from V and 1 base from J, leaving 9 bases between. CDR1 and CDR2 from the germline V gene are LNHDA and SQIVND (reference sequence). This CDR3 region has 13 residues. DNA of the CDR3: TGTGCCAGTAGCCTGACAGAGAACACTGAAGCTTTCTTT. As protein: CASSLTENTEAFF. Full variable domain (rest looked up from reference TRBV19 and TRBJ1-1): DGGITQSPKYLFRKEGQNVTLSCEQNLNHDAMYWYRQDPGQGLRLIYYSQIVNDFQKGDIAEGYSVSREKKESFPLTVTSAQKNPTAFYLCASSLTENTEAFFGQGTRLTVV.